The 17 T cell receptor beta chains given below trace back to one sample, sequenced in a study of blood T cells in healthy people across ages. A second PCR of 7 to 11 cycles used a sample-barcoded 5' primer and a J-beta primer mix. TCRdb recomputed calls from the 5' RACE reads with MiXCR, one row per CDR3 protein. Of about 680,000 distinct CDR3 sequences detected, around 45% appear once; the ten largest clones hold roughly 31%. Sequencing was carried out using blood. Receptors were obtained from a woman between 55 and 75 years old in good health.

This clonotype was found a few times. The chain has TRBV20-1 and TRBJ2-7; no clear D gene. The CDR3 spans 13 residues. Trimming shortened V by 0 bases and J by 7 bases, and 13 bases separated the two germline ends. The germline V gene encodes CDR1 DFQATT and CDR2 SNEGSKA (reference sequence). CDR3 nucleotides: TGCAGTGCTAGAGATCGAACCGTCTGGGAGCAGTACTTC. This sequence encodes CSARDRTVWEQYF.

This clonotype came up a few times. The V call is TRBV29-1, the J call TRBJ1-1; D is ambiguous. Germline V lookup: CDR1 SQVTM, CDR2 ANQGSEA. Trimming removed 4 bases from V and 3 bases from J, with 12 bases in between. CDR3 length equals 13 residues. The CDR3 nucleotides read TGCAGCGTTGGTAGGCGGGGTTACACTGAAGCTTTCTTT. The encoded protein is CSVGRRGYTEAFF. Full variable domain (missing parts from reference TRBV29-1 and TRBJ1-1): SAVISQKPSRDICQRGTSLTIQCQVDSQVTMMFWYRQQPGQSLTLIATANQGSEATYESGFVIDKFPISRPNLTFSTLTVSNMSPEDSSIYLCSVGRRGYTEAFFGQGTRLTVV.

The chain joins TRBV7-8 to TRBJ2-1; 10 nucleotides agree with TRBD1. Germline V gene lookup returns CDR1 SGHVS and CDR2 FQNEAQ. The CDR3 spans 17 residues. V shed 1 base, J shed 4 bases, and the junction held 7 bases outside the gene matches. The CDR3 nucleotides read TGTGCCAGCAGCTTAGGTCGGGGACAGGGGAGTTACAATGAGCAGTTCTTC. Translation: CASSLGRGQGSYNEQFF. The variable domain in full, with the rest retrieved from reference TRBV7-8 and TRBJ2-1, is GAGVSQSPRYKVAKRGQDVALRCDPISGHVSLFWYQQALGQGPEFLTYFQNEAQLDKSGLPSDRFFAERPEGSVSTLKIQRTQQEDSAVYLCASSLGRGQGSYNEQFFGPGTRLTVL.

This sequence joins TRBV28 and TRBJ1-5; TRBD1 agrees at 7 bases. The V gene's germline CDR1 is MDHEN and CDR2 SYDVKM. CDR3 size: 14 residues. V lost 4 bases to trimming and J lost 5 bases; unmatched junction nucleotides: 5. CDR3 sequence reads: CASSSNRGDQPQHF. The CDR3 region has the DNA TGTGCCAGCAGTTCCAACAGGGGTGATCAGCCCCAGCATTTT.

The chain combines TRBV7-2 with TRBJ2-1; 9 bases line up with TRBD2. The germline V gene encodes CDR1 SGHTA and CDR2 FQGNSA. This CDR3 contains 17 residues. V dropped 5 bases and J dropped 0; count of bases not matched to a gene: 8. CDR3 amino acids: CASSPIAGAGSYNEQFF. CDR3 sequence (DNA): TGTGCCAGCAGCCCAATAGCGGGAGCCGGCTCCTACAATGAGCAGTTCTTC. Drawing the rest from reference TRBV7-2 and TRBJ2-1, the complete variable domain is GAGVSQSPSNKVTEKGKDVELRCDPISGHTALYWYRQSLGQGLEFLIYFQGNSAPDKSGLPSDRFSAERTGGSVSTLTIQRTQQEDSAVYLCASSPIAGAGSYNEQFFGPGTRLTVL.

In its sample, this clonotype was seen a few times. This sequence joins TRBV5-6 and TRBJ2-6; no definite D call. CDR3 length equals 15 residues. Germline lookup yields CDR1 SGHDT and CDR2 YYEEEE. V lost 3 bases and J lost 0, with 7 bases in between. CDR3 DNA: TGTGCCAGCAGCTACCCATACTCTGGGGCCAACGTCCTGACTTTC. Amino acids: CASSYPYSGANVLTF.

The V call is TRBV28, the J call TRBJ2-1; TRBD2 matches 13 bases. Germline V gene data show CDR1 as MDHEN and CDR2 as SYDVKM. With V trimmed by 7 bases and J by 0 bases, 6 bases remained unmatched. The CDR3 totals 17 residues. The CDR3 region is CASTTGTSGNSYNEQFF. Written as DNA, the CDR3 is TGTGCCAGCACTACCGGGACTAGCGGGAACTCCTACAATGAGCAGTTCTTC.

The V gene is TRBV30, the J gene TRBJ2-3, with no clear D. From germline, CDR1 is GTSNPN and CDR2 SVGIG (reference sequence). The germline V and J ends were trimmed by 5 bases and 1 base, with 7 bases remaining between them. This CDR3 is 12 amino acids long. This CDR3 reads CAWGPRTDTQYF. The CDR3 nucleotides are TGTGCCTGGGGTCCACGCACAGATACGCAGTATTTT.

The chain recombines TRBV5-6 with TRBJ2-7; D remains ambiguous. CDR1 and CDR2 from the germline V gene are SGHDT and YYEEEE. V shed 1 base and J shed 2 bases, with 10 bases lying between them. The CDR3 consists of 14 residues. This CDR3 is CASSLRVFAYEQYF. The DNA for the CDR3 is TGTGCCAGCAGCTTGAGGGTTTTCGCCTACGAGCAGTACTTC.

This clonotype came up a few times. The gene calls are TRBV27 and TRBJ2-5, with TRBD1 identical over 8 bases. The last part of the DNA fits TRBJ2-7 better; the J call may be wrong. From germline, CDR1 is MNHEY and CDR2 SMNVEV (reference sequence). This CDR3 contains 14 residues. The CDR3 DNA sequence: TGTGCCAGCAGTTTACAGGGGGCCAACGGCGAGCAGTACTTC. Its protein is CASSLQGANGEQYF.

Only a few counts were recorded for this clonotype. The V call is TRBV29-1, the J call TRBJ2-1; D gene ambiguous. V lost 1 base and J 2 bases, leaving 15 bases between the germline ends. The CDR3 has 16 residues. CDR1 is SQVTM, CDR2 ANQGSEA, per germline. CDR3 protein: CSVEGSTAETYNEQFF. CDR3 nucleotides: TGCAGCGTTGAAGGATCGACCGCGGAGACCTACAATGAGCAGTTCTTC.

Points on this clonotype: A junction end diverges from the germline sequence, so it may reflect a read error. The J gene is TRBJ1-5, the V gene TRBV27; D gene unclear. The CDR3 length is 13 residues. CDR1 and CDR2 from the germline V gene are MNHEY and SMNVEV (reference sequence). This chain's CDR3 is CVSSLSSNQPQHF. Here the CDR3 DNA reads TGTGTCAGCAGTTTAAGTAGCAATCAGCCCCAGCATTTT.

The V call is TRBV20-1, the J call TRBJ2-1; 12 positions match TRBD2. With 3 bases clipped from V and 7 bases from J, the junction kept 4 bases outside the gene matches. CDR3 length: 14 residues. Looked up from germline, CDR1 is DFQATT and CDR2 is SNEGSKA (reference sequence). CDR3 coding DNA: TGCAGTGCTAGCCTTACTAGCGGGAGGAATGAGCAGTTCTTC. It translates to CSASLTSGRNEQFF.

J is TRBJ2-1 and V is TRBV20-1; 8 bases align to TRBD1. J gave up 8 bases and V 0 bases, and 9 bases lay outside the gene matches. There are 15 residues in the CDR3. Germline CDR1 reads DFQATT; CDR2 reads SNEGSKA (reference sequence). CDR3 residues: CSARDTRQGRDEQFF. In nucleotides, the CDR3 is TGCAGTGCTAGAGATACCCGACAGGGGCGGGATGAGCAGTTCTTC.

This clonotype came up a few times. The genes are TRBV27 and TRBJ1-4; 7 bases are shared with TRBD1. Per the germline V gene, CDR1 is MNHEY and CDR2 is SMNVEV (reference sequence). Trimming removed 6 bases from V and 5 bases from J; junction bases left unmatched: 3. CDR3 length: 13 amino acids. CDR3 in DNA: TGTGCCAGCAGGAAACAGGGGAATGAAAAACTGTTTTTT. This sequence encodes CASRKQGNEKLFF.

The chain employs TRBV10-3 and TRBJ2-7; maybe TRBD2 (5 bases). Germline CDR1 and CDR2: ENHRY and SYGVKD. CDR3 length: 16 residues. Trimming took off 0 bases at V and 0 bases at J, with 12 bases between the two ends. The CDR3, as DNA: TGTGCCATCAGTGAGTCTCCGGGGTTATCCTCCTACGAGCAGTACTTC. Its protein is CAISESPGLSSYEQYF.

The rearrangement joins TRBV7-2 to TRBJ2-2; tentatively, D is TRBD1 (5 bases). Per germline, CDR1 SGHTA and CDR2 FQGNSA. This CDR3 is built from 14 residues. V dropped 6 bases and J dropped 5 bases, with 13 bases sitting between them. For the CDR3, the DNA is TGTGCCAGCAGACCAGGGTTGGGTACCGGGGAGCTGTTTTTT. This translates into CASRPGLGTGELFF. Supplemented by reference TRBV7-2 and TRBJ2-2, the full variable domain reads GAGVSQSPSNKVTEKGKDVELRCDPISGHTALYWYRQSLGQGLEFLIYFQGNSAPDKSGLPSDRFSAERTGGSVSTLTIQRTQQEDSAVYLCASRPGLGTGELFFGEGSRLTVL.